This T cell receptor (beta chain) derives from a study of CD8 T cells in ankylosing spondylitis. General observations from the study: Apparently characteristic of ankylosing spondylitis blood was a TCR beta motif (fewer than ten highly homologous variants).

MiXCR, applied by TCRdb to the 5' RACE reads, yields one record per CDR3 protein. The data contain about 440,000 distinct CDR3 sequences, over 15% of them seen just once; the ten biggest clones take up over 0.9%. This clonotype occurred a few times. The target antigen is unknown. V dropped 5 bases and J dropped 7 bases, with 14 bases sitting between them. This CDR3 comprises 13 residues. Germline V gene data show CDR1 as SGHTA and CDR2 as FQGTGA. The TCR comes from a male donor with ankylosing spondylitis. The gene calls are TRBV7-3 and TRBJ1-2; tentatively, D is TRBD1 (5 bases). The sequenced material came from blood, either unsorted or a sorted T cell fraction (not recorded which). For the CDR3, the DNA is TGTGCCAGCAGCCAGGGAGGGTCCGGTGGCTACACCTTC. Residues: CASSQGGSGGYTF.